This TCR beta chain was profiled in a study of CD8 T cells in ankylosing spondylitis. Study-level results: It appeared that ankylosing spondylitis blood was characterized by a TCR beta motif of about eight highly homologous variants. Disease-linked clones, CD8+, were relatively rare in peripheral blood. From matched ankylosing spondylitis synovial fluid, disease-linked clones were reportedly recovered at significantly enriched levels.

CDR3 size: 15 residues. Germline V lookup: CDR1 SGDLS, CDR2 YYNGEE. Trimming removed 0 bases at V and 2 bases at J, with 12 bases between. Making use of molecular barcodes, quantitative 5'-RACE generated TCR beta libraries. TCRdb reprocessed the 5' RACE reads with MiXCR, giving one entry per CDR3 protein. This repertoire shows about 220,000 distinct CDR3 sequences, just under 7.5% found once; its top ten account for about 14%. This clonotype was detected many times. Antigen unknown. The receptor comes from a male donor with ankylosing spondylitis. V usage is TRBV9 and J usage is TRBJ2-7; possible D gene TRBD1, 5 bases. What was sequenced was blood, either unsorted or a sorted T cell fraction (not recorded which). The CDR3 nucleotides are TGTGCCAGCAGCGTAGGGGCAGGGTCTACCTACGAGCAGTACTTC. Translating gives CASSVGAGSTYEQYF. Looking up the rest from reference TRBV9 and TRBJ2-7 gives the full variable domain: DSGVTQTPKHLITATGQRVTLRCSPRSGDLSVYWYQQSLDQGLQFLIQYYNGEERAKGNILERFSAQQFPDLHSELNLSSLELGDSALYFCASSVGAGSTYEQYFGPGTRLTVT.